The 4 T cell receptor beta chains reported below all come from one sample, sequenced in a study of shared clonotypes between healthy human individuals. The repertoire was sequenced with immunoSEQ multiplex PCR; TCRdb's copy has only in-frame clones and lacks some. This sample has about 2 million clones, with about 95% found just once. The naive CD8 subset, CD45RO-negative cells positively selected for CCR7, excluded terminally differentiated effector memory CD45RA+ cells. The sequencing input was naive CD8+ T cells sorted from blood. These receptors came from a man between 18 and 35 years old in good health.

The chain links TRBV5-4 to TRBJ2-3; 8 positions agree with TRBD2. CDR1 and CDR2 from the germline V gene are SGHNT and YYREEE (reference sequence). The J segment lost 3 bases and the V segment lost 0 bases, leaving 3 bases of the junction unmatched. This CDR3 region has 15 residues. The CDR3 here is CASSLGGGGTDTQYF. The CDR3 DNA follows: TGTGCCAGCAGCTTGGGAGGCGGGGGGACAGATACGCAGTATTTT.

The gene calls are TRBV6-5 and TRBJ1-1, with D tentatively TRBD1 (6 bases). V lost 7 bases and J 7 bases, leaving 13 bases between the germline ends. The CDR3 length is 12 residues. The germline gives CDR1 MNHEY, CDR2 SVGAGI. The CDR3 DNA follows: TGTGCCAGCATAGTGGGGGCTGGTGAAGCTTTCTTT. Its translation: CASIVGAGEAFF.

V and J are TRBV5-4 and TRBJ1-3; no clear D gene. CDR3 size: 14 residues. The ends were cut back, 2 bases at V and 2 bases at J, with 8 bases in the middle. Germline lookup yields CDR1 SGHNT and CDR2 YYREEE (reference sequence). The CDR3 sequence is CASSFQTPGNTIYF. The CDR3 nucleotides read TGTGCCAGCAGCTTCCAGACACCTGGAAACACCATATATTTT.

About this clone itself: This CDR3 is also generated by other DNA sequences in the sample. The rearrangement uses TRBV7-3 and TRBJ1-1, with a possible D match to TRBD1 (5 bases). Germline values: CDR1 SGHTA, CDR2 FQGTGA. The CDR3 has 13 amino acids. V lost 5 bases to trimming and J lost 4 bases, with 11 bases between them. Here the CDR3 reads CASSLTGGTEAFF. CDR3 DNA: TGTGCCAGCAGCCTGACGGGGGGCACTGAAGCTTTCTTT. The full variable domain, with the rest looked up from reference TRBV7-3 and TRBJ1-1, is GAGVSQTPSNKVTEKGKYVELRCDPISGHTALYWYRQSLGQGPEFLIYFQGTGAADDSGLPNDRFFAVRPEGSVSTLKIQRTERGDSAVYLCASSLTGGTEAFFGQGTRLTVV.